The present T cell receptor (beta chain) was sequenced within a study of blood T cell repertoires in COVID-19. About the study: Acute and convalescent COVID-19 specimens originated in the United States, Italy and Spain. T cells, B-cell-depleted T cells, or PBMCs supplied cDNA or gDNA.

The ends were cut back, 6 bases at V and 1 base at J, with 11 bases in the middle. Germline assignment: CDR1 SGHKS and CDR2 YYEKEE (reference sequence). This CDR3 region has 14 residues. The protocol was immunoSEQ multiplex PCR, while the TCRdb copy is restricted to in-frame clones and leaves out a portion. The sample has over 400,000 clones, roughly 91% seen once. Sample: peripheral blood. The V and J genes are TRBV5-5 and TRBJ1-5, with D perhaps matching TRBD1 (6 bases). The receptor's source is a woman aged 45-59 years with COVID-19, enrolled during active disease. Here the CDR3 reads CASTDRPSNQPQHF. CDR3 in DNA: TGTGCCAGCACGGACAGACCAAGCAATCAGCCCCAGCATTTT. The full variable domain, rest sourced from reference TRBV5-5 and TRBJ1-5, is DAGVTQSPTHLIKTRGQQVTLRCSPISGHKSVSWYQQVLGQGPQFIFQYYEKEERGRGNFPDRFSARQFPNYSSELNVNALLLGDSALYLCASTDRPSNQPQHFGDGTRLSIL.